This TCR beta chain emerged from a study of T cell responses to AZD1222 COVID-19 vaccine. Study-wide context: Samples with a second dose at about 4 or about 12 weeks were pooled together.

This clone has more than one count but fewer than ten. Its specificity is unknown. CDR1 SGHKS and CDR2 YYEKEE come from the germline V gene (reference sequence). This CDR3 is built from 16 residues. The V and J ends lost 0 bases and 1 base respectively, with 14 bases between them. The repertoire was sequenced with immunoSEQ multiplex PCR; TCRdb's copy has only in-frame clones and lacks some. This sample has 130,000 to 150,000 clones, with about 93% found just once. Study observations and caveats: Clonal diversity may have been underestimated in mostly white British donors. Repertoires were obtained solely post-peak T cell response.

V gene TRBV5-5 combines with J gene TRBJ2-7; tentatively, D is TRBD1 (6 bases). The sequencing used peripheral blood, collected on day 0 of AZD1222 vaccination. The clonotype comes from an adult in good health. CDR3 DNA: TGTGCCAGCAGCTTGGCGGCGGCAGGGGATTCCTACGAGCAGTACTTC. It codes for CASSLAAAGDSYEQYF. Full variable domain (missing parts from reference TRBV5-5 and TRBJ2-7): DAGVTQSPTHLIKTRGQQVTLRCSPISGHKSVSWYQQVLGQGPQFIFQYYEKEERGRGNFPDRFSARQFPNYSSELNVNALLLGDSALYLCASSLAAAGDSYEQYFGPGTRLTVT.